This T cell receptor (beta chain) appears in the sequencing data of a study of cytomegalovirus exposure and HLA in healthy donors. This CDR3 has 15 residues. Per germline, CDR1 GTSNPN and CDR2 SVGIG (reference sequence). Germline trimming cut 0 bases from V and 3 bases from J; bases unmatched to any gene: 7. Assay used: immunoSEQ multiplex PCR; TCRdb lists only in-frame clones, some missing. The sample lists under 400,000 clones; approximately 85% were seen once. In regard to this clone: The target antigen is unknown. The same CDR3 also results from other DNA sequences found in this sample.

Study results and caveats: In the 120 or so validation repertoires, roughly 94% of cluster scores exceeded 0, per a later analysis. Many donors carried some public TCRs, although rarity characterized most TCR sequences. Cytomegalovirus-associated TCR beta chains were listed, numbering some 150.

The chain has TRBV30 and TRBJ2-7; TRBD2 agrees at 8 bases. The source is a man aged 25 to 40 in good health and CMV-seronegative. Sequenced input: PBMCs. The CDR3 is CAWSVRGTRGYEQYF. CDR3 nucleotides: TGTGCCTGGAGTGTACGGGGGACTAGGGGCTACGAGCAGTACTTC. Drawing the rest from reference TRBV30 and TRBJ2-7, the complete variable domain is SQTIHQWPATLVQPVGSPLSLECTVEGTSNPNLYWYRQAAGRGLQLLFYSVGIGQISSEVPQNLSASRPQDRQFILSSKKLLLSDSGFYLCAWSVRGTRGYEQYFGPGTRLTVT.